The source of this T cell receptor beta chain is a study of T cells after posttransplantation cyclophosphamide. Only in-frame clones appear in the TCRdb table, and some are missing; sequencing was by immunoSEQ multiplex PCR. The table includes 35,000 to 40,000 clones, roughly 78% detected once. Notes on the study in general: Donor CD8+ memory clones often dominated recipient blood repertoires at later times.

Cyclophosphamide on days +3 and +4 followed busulfan-fludarabine conditioning and a marrow graft. On this clone itself: Its antigen is not identified.

Losses at the gene ends were 2 bases for V and 3 bases for J; bases not matched to a gene: 5. Germline CDR1 MNHEY, CDR2 SVGAGI. The CDR3 sequence is 16 residues long. V gene TRBV6-5 combines with J gene TRBJ1-5, with 9 positions matching TRBD1. The source of this sequence is a female patient aged 40 to 50 who received an allogeneic stem cell transplant from a related donor, was CMV-positive, and had no GVHD. The T cells may come from the graft donor. The source material was CD4+ T cells sorted from blood, sampled about 1,900 days after a stem cell transplant with posttransplant cyclophosphamide. The CDR3 nucleotides read TGTGCCAGCAGTTACGCCGGACAGGGGTCCAATCAGCCCCAGCATTTT. Protein sequence: CASSYAGQGSNQPQHF.